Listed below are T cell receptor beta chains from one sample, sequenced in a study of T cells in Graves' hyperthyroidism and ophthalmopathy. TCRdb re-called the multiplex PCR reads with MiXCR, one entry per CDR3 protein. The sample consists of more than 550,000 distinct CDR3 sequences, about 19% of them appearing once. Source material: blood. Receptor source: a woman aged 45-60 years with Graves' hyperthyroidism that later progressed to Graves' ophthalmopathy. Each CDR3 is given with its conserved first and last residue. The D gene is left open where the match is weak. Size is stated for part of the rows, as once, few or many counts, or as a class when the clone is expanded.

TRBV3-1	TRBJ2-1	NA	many	CASSQDFAALRGNEQFF	TGTGCCAGCAGCCAAGATTTCGCAGCTTTGAGGGGCAATGAGCAGTTCTTC
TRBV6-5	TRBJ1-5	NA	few	CASSYSAGESNQPQHF	TGTGCCAGCAGTTACTCCGCGGGGGAGAGCAATCAGCCCCAGCATTTT
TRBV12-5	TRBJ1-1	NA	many	CASGLGTEAFF	TGTGCTAGTGGTTTGGGTACTGAAGCTTTCTTT
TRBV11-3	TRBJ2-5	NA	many	CASSQALGTGTQYF	TGTGCCAGCAGCCAAGCCTTGGGAACGGGGACCCAGTACTTC
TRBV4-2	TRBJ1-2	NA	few	CASSPLHGGDYGYTF	TGTGCCAGCAGCCCGCTACACGGGGGCGACTATGGCTACACCTTC
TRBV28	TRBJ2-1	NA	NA	CAISSYNEQFF	TGTGCCATCAGTTCCTACAATGAGCAGTTCTTC
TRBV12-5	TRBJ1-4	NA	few	CASGSDLPVGNEKLFF	TGTGCTAGTGGTTCAGACCTCCCTGTGGGGAATGAAAAACTGTTTTTT
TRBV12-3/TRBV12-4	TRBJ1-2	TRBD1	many	CASSPATGGAGYTF	TGTGCCAGCAGTCCTGCAACAGGGGGAGCGGGCTACACCTTC
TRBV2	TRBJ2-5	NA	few	CARRLGQETQYF	TGTGCCAGGAGGTTGGGCCAGGAGACCCAGTACTTC
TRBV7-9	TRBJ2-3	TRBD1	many	CASSSWTGLTDTQYF	TGTGCCAGCAGCTCTTGGACAGGTCTCACAGATACGCAGTATTTT
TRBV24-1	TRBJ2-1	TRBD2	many	CATSDPTGGVDEQFF	TGTGCCACCAGTGACCCCACCGGGGGGGTCGATGAGCAGTTCTTC
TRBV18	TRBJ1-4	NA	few	CASSPVAVRGEKLFF	TGTGCCAGCTCACCGGTCGCAGTACGCGGTGAAAAACTGTTTTTT
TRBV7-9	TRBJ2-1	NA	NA	CASSSHLARPLEQFF	TGTGCCAGCAGCTCACACCTCGCCCGCCCTCTTGAGCAGTTCTTC
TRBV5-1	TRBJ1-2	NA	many	CASSFISQSAGYTF	TGCGCCAGCAGCTTCATTAGCCAGTCTGCTGGCTACACCTTC
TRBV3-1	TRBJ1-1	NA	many	CASSQEAGLQNTEAFF	TGTGCCAGCAGCCAAGAGGCGGGATTACAGAACACTGAAGCTTTCTTT
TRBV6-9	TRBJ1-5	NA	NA	CASSYGWSDQPQHF	TGTGCCAGCAGTTACGGATGGTCGGATCAGCCCCAGCATTTT
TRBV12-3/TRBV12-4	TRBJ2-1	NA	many	CASSPPQYVGQFF	TGTGCCAGCAGTCCCCCCCAGTATGTTGGGCAGTTCTTC
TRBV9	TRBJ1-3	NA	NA	CASSDEVEGVGNTIYF	TGTGCCAGCAGCGACGAGGTGGAGGGAGTTGGAAACACCATATATTTT
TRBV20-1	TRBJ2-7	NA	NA	CSGLNTRGYEQYF	TGCAGTGGACTAAATACCAGGGGATACGAGCAGTACTTC
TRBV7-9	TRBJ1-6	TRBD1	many	CASSLEQGISPLHF	TGTGCCAGCAGCTTAGAACAGGGGATTTCACCCCTCCACTTT
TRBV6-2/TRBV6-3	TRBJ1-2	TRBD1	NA	CASSNRDRGPYGYTF	TGTGCCAGCAGTAACCGGGACAGGGGCCCCTATGGCTACACCTTC